This entry is about one T cell receptor beta chain. The sample is drawn from a study of blood T cell repertoires in COVID-19. Across the whole study: From T cells, B-cell-depleted T cells, or PBMCs came the material, which was cDNA or gDNA.

Only in-frame clones appear in the TCRdb table, and some are missing; sequencing was by immunoSEQ multiplex PCR. The table shows almost 250,000 clones, with around 89% occurring only once. The sample consisted of PBMCs or T cells enriched from blood (not recorded which). This sequence originates from a woman aged 30 to 39 who had recovered from COVID-19.

The CDR3 here is CASSFSDTKQYF. In DNA, the CDR3 is TGTGCCAGCAGTTTTTCTGACACCAAGCAGTACTTC. V usage is TRBV28 and J usage is TRBJ2-7; D uncertain. Germline loops: CDR1 MDHEN, CDR2 SYDVKM. Trimming pared 3 bases from V and 8 bases from J, leaving 11 bases between. This CDR3 comprises 12 residues.